This is a list of T cell receptor beta chains from one sample in a study of shared clonotypes between healthy human individuals. The protocol was immunoSEQ multiplex PCR, while the TCRdb copy is restricted to in-frame clones and leaves out a portion. The table lists around 2,100,000 clones, just under 95% of them singletons, with more than 0.9% in the top ten. Sequenced sample: naive CD8+ T cells sorted from blood. The origin of the receptors is a man aged 18 to 29 in good health. Both conserved end residues are part of each CDR3. A D gene is named only where the DNA matches it firmly. Rows may omit the clone size; those that give it use once, few, many or a size class.

D gene	V gene	clone size	J gene	CDR3 protein	CDR3 DNA
NA	TRBV19	NA	TRBJ2-3	CASTNRAGGTDTQYF	TGTGCCAGTACAAATAGGGCAGGGGGCACAGATACGCAGTATTTT
NA	TRBV14	NA	TRBJ2-3	CASSQGSTDTQYF	TGTGCCAGCAGCCAGGGGAGCACAGATACGCAGTATTTT
NA	TRBV6-5	once	TRBJ1-5	CASSQLRGSNQPQHF	TGTGCCAGCAGCCAGTTACGGGGTAGCAATCAGCCCCAGCATTTT
TRBD1	TRBV6-5	NA	TRBJ1-2	CASNNNLGTEGYTF	TGTGCCAGCAACAATAACCTTGGGACAGAGGGGTACACCTTC
NA	TRBV6-1	NA	TRBJ2-2	CASSALQGGNGELFF	TGTGCCAGCAGTGCGTTGCAGGGGGGCAACGGGGAGCTGTTTTTT
NA	TRBV5-6	NA	TRBJ1-1	CASSLVLEGAEAFF	TGTGCCAGCAGCTTGGTTCTGGAGGGAGCTGAAGCTTTCTTT
NA	TRBV27	NA	TRBJ1-1	CASSFPNTEAFF	TGTGCCAGCAGTTTCCCGAACACTGAAGCTTTCTTT
NA	TRBV27	NA	TRBJ1-1	CASSYPGAEAFF	TGTGCCAGCAGTTATCCCGGGGCTGAAGCTTTCTTT
NA	TRBV5-1	NA	TRBJ2-4	CASSSPEGENIQYF	TGCGCCAGCAGCTCCCCGGAGGGGGAGAACATTCAGTACTTC
NA	TRBV12-2	few	TRBJ1-1	CASRLWTLMNTEAFF	TGTGCAAGTCGCCTCTGGACCTTAATGAACACTGAAGCTTTCTTT
NA	TRBV7-8	NA	TRBJ2-7	CASSLGGITYEQYF	TGTGCCAGCAGCTTAGGAGGGATCACCTACGAGCAGTACTTC
TRBD2	TRBV7-2	NA	TRBJ2-7	CASSLGPPGLAGGSEQYF	TGTGCCAGCAGCTTAGGGCCACCCGGACTAGCGGGGGGGAGCGAGCAGTACTTC
TRBD2	TRBV27	NA	TRBJ2-7	CASSPRDSGSDEQYF	TGTGCCAGCAGTCCCCGAGATAGCGGGAGCGACGAGCAGTACTTC
TRBD2	TRBV2	NA	TRBJ2-1	CASSLTSAVFEQFF	TGTGCCAGCAGTTTGACTAGCGCCGTTTTCGAGCAGTTCTTC
NA	TRBV2	NA	TRBJ2-1	CASSDLEAQTYNEQFF	TGTGCCAGCAGTGACTTAGAGGCCCAGACGTACAATGAGCAGTTCTTC
NA	TRBV6-1	NA	TRBJ2-5	CASTRRARETQYF	TGTGCCAGCACCCGCCGGGCTCGGGAGACCCAGTACTTC
NA	TRBV25-1	once	TRBJ1-4	CASSDGREDEKLFF	TGTGCCAGCAGTGACGGCAGGGAGGATGAAAAACTGTTTTTT
NA	TRBV9	NA	TRBJ1-2	CASSTDTYGYTF	TGTGCCAGCAGCACTGACACCTATGGCTACACCTTC
TRBD2	TRBV11-2	NA	TRBJ2-7	CASSLSQGLAGYEQYF	TGTGCCAGCAGTCTTAGCCAGGGACTAGCGGGCTACGAGCAGTACTTC
NA	TRBV9	NA	TRBJ2-3	CASSVGGGASDTQYF	TGTGCCAGCAGCGTAGGTGGGGGGGCGTCAGATACGCAGTATTTT
NA	TRBV7-9	NA	TRBJ2-1	CASSLGQGSYNEQFF	TGTGCCAGCAGCTTAGGGCAGGGGTCCTACAATGAGCAGTTCTTC
NA	TRBV7-9	NA	TRBJ1-2	CASSLNALDGTF	TGTGCCAGCAGCCTAAACGCCTTGGACGGCACCTTC
NA	TRBV9	NA	TRBJ2-1	CASSVEDGRYNEQFF	TGTGCCAGCAGCGTGGAGGACGGGCGCTACAATGAGCAGTTCTTC
TRBD2	TRBV27	NA	TRBJ2-7	CASSLFRGDEQYF	TGTGCCAGCAGTTTATTTCGGGGGGACGAGCAGTACTTC
NA	TRBV30	NA	TRBJ2-7	CAWTKARDYEQYF	TGTGCCTGGACTAAAGCCCGGGACTACGAGCAGTACTTC
TRBD2	TRBV5-6	NA	TRBJ2-3	CASSLGTSGSFIDTQYF	TGTGCCAGCAGCTTGGGAACTAGCGGGAGTTTTATAGATACGCAGTATTTT
TRBD2	TRBV4-1	NA	TRBJ2-5	CASSQDVLAAQETQYF	TGCGCCAGCAGCCAAGATGTACTAGCGGCCCAAGAGACCCAGTACTTC
TRBD1	TRBV27	NA	TRBJ1-6	CASSYAGGGNSPLHF	TGTGCCAGCAGTTACGCAGGGGGCGGTAATTCACCCCTCCACTTT
TRBD2	TRBV7-9	NA	TRBJ2-5	CASSSPTSGGRTQYF	TGTGCCAGCAGCTCGCCGACTAGCGGGGGCCGGACCCAGTACTTC
TRBD2	TRBV5-5	NA	TRBJ2-5	CASRMSSSGRGQETQYF	TGTGCCAGCAGAATGTCCTCTAGCGGGAGGGGCCAAGAGACCCAGTACTTC
TRBD1	TRBV5-6	NA	TRBJ1-2	CASSSDRETLYGYTF	TGTGCCAGCAGCTCGGACAGGGAGACCCTCTATGGCTACACCTTC
NA	TRBV9	once	TRBJ2-2	CASSVMVGGELFF	TGTGCCAGCAGCGTAATGGTGGGCGGGGAGCTGTTTTTT
NA	TRBV11-2	NA	TRBJ2-7	CASSLVSSSYEQYF	TGTGCCAGCAGCTTAGTCTCGAGCTCCTACGAGCAGTACTTC
NA	TRBV19	NA	TRBJ2-7	CASRGPANEQYF	TGTGCCAGCCGTGGTCCAGCAAACGAGCAGTACTTC
TRBD1	TRBV9	NA	TRBJ2-7	CASSWGQGGSYEQYF	TGTGCCAGCAGCTGGGGACAGGGAGGGTCCTACGAGCAGTACTTC
TRBD2	TRBV7-6	NA	TRBJ2-3	CASSLGTSGSEDTQYF	TGTGCCAGCAGCCTCGGGACTAGCGGGAGCGAAGATACGCAGTATTTT
TRBD1	TRBV6-1	NA	TRBJ2-7	CASSLGQGYDEQYF	TGTGCCAGCAGTTTGGGACAGGGGTACGACGAGCAGTACTTC